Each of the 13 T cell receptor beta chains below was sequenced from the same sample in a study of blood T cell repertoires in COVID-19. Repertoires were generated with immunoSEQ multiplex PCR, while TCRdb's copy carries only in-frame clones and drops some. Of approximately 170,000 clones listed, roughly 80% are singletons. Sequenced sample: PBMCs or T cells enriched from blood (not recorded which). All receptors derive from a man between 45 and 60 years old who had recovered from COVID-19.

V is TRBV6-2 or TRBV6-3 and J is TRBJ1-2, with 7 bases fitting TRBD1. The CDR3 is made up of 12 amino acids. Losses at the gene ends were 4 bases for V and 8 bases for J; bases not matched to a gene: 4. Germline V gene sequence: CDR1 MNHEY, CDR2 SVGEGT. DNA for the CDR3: TGTGCCAGCAGTTTCAGGGGGATCGGCTACACCTTC. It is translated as CASSFRGIGYTF.

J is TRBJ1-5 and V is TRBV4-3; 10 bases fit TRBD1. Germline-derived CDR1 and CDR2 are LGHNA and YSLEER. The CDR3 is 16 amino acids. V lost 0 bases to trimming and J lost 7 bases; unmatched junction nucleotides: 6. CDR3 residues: CASSQEAGQGKQPQHF. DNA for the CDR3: TGCGCCAGCAGCCAAGAGGCGGGACAGGGGAAACAGCCCCAGCATTTT.

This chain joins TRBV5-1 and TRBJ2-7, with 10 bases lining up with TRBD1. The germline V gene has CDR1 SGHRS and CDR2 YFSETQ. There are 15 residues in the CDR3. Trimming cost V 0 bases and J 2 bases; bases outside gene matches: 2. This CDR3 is CASSLGQGATYEQYF. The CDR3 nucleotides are TGCGCCAGCAGCTTGGGACAGGGGGCCACCTACGAGCAGTACTTC.

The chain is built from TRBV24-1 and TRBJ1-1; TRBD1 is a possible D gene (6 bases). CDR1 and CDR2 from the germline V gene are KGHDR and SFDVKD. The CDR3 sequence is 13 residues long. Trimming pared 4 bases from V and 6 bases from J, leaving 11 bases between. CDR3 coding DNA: TGTGCCACCAGTGACACCACAGGGTCTGAAGCTTTCTTT. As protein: CATSDTTGSEAFF.

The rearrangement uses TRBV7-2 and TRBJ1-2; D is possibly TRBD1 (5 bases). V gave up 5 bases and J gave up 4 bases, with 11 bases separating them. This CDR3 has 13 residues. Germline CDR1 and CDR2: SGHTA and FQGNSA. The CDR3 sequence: CASSHRGFYGYTF. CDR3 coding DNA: TGTGCCAGCAGCCACCGGGGGTTCTATGGCTACACCTTC.

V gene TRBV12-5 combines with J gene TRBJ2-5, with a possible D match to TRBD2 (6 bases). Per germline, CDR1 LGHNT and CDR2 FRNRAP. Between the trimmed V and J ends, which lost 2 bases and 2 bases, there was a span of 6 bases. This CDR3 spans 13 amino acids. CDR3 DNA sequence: TGTGCTAGTGGTTTGAGCGGGCAAGAGACCCAGTACTTC. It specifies CASGLSGQETQYF.

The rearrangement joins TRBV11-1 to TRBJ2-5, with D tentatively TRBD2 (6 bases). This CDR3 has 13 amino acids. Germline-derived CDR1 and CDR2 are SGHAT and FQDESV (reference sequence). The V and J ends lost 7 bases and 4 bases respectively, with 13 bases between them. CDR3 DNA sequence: TGTGCCAGCACCCAGGGACTTGCAGAGACCCAGTACTTC. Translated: CASTQGLAETQYF.

CDR3 protein: CASSLWITKGVHEQYF. CDR3 nucleotides: TGTGCCAGCAGCTTATGGATAACTAAAGGAGTCCACGAGCAGTACTTC. The chain combines TRBV11-2 with TRBJ2-7, with D uncertain. CDR1 is SGHAT, CDR2 FQNNGV, per germline. The CDR3 extends over 16 amino acids. V was pared by 2 bases and J by 5 bases, with 19 bases between.

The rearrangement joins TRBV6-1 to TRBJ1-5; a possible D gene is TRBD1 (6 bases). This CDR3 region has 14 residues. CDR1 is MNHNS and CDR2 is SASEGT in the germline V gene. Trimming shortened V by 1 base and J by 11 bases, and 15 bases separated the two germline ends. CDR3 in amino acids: CASSEERRGGSQHF. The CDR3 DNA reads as TGTGCCAGCAGTGAAGAGCGGAGGGGGGGGTCCCAGCATTTT.

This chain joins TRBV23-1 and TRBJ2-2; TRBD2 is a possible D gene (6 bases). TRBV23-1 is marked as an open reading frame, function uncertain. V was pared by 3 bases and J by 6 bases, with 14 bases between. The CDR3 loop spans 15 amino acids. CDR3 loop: CASSHRGMTPGELFF. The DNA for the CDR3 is TGCGCCAGCAGTCATCGGGGGATGACTCCCGGGGAGCTGTTTTTT.

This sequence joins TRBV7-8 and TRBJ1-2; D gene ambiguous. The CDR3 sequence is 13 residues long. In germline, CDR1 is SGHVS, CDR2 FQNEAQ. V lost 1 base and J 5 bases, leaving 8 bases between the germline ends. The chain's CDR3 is CASSLGALYGYTF. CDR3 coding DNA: TGTGCCAGCAGCTTAGGGGCCCTTTATGGCTACACCTTC.

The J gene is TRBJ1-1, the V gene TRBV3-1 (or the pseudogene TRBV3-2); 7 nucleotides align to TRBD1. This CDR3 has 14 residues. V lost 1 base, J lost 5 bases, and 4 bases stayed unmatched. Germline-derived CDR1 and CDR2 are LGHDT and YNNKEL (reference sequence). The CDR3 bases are TGTGCCAGCAGCCAAGGACAGGGAGCGACTGAAGCTTTCTTT. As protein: CASSQGQGATEAFF.

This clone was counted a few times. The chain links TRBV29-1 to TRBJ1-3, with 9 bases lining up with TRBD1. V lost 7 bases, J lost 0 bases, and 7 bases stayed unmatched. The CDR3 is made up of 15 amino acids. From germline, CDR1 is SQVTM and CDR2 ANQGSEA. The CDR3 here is CSASRTGDSGNTIYF. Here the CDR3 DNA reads TGCAGCGCCTCCCGGACAGGGGACTCTGGAAACACCATATATTTT.